This TCR beta chain was identified during a study of graft-versus-host responses after intestinal transplantation. Assay: immunoSEQ multiplex PCR; the TCRdb copy retains only in-frame clones and omits some. The repertoire holds around 37,000 clones, around 83% seen once, with roughly 3.6% in the top ten. Sequencing used PBMCs, obtained about 160 weeks after transplant. The source is a human patient who received an intestinal transplant, so some T cells may come from the graft donor.

In nucleotides, the CDR3 is TGTGCCACCGGACTAGCGATCAACGAGCAGTACTTC. Translation: CATGLAINEQYF. This chain links TRBV2 with TRBJ2-7, with 9 bases lining up with TRBD2. The J segment lost 5 bases and the V segment lost 10 bases, leaving 6 bases of the junction unmatched. This CDR3 is 12 amino acids long. From germline, CDR1 is SNHLY and CDR2 FYNNEI.